What follows describes a single TCR beta chain. Antigen specificity is unknown. The data originate from a study of T cell repertoires and HLA-DP antigens. The method was immunoSEQ multiplex PCR; TCRdb's version includes in-frame clones alone and lacks a portion of them. The sample lists fewer than 75,000 clones; around four fifths were seen once. The CDR3 runs to 14 residues. Trimming shortened V by 0 bases and J by 3 bases, and 8 bases separated the two germline ends. Germline V CDR1 and CDR2: SGHRS, YFSETQ. The chain employs TRBV5-1 and TRBJ2-3, with a possible D match to TRBD2 (6 bases). The sequence came from a man aged 55-75 years in good health and CMV-seronegative. The sequenced sample consisted of CD4+ T cells from PBMCs. The CDR3 sequence: CASSLAGSTDTQYF. The DNA of the CDR3 is TGCGCCAGCAGCTTGGCCGGGAGTACAGATACGCAGTATTTT.